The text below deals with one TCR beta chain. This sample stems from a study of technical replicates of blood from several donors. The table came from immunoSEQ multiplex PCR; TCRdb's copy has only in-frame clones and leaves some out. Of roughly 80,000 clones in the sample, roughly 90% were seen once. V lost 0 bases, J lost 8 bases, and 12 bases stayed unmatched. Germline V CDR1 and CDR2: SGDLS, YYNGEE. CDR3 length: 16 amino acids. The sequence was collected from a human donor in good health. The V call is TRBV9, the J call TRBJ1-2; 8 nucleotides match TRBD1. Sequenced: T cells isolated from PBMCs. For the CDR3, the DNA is TGTGCCAGCAGCGTAGATTCCGAGACAGGGGTTCACGGCTACACCTTC. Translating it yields CASSVDSETGVHGYTF.